A single sample is the source of the 11 T cell receptor beta chains below, sequenced in a study of T cell changes during pregnancy in multiple sclerosis. Profiled with immunoSEQ multiplex PCR; TCRdb holds only in-frame clones, not every one. Of tens of thousands of clones in the sample, around 92% were seen once. The starting material was CD4+ T cells from peripheral blood mononuclear cells, obtained after pregnancy. The origin of the receptors is a female donor in good health, enrolled as a control in a pregnancy study.

The chain employs TRBV7-2 and TRBJ1-1, with TRBD1 as a possible D gene (6 bases). This CDR3 contains 14 residues. CDR1 is SGHTA, CDR2 FQGNSA, per germline. V was clipped by 2 bases and J by 4 bases, with 11 bases between them. CDR3 in amino acids: CASSLPPGATEAFF. DNA for the CDR3: TGTGCCAGCAGCTTACCTCCAGGGGCCACTGAAGCTTTCTTT.

The gene calls are TRBV18 and TRBJ1-2; D ambiguous. The CDR3 is made up of 14 amino acids. Looked up from germline, CDR1 is KGHSH and CDR2 is LQKENI. Trimming removed 2 bases from V and 6 bases from J, with 13 bases in between. CDR3 region: CASSPMGGVDGYTF. The CDR3 nucleotides read TGTGCCAGCTCACCAATGGGCGGGGTCGATGGCTACACCTTC.

The chain couples TRBV4-3 to TRBJ2-6; D perhaps matches TRBD1 (6 bases). V lost 1 base to trimming and J lost 2 bases, with 18 bases between them. The CDR3 spans 19 residues. Germline V gene lookup returns CDR1 LGHNA and CDR2 YSLEER. CDR3 in DNA: TGCGCCAGCAGCCAAGCCTGGGACATAGGCTTAGCTGGGGCCAACGTCCTGACTTTC. Its protein is CASSQAWDIGLAGANVLTF.

The chain employs TRBV27 and TRBJ1-2; D possibly corresponds to TRBD1 (5 bases). The CDR3 extends over 15 amino acids. Germline V gene data show CDR1 as MNHEY and CDR2 as SMNVEV (reference sequence). The V gene lost 0 bases and the J gene lost 5 bases, with 13 bases spanning the gap. The chain's CDR3 is CASSLSGARGYGYTF. The DNA of the CDR3 is TGTGCCAGCAGTTTATCAGGGGCCAGAGGTTATGGCTACACCTTC.

This chain links TRBV5-8 with TRBJ1-3; 7 bases are a match to TRBD1. The length of the CDR3 is 15 residues. Germline CDR1 SGHTS, CDR2 YDEGEE. V lost 4 bases and J lost 0; bases outside the gene matches: 4. CDR3 in DNA: TGTGCCAGCAGCCTCGGGGACAGCTCTGGAAACACCATATATTTT. It encodes CASSLGDSSGNTIYF. Based on the CDR3 plus reference TRBV5-8 and TRBJ1-3, the full variable domain is EAGVTQSPTHLIKTRGQQATLRCSPISGHTSVYWYQQALGLGLQFLLWYDEGEERNRGNFPPRFSGRQFPNYSSELNVNALELEDSALYLCASSLGDSSGNTIYFGEGSWLTVV.

The rearrangement links TRBV29-1 to TRBJ1-1; D might be TRBD1 (5 bases). This CDR3 contains 10 residues. Germline assignment: CDR1 SQVTM and CDR2 ANQGSEA. The germline V and J ends were trimmed by 7 bases and 7 bases, with 10 bases remaining between them. CDR3 DNA: TGCAGCGGGGGCGAGAGTGAAGCTTTCTTT. Translating gives CSGGESEAFF. The full variable domain, completed using reference TRBV29-1 and TRBJ1-1, is SAVISQKPSRDICQRGTSLTIQCQVDSQVTMMFWYRQQPGQSLTLIATANQGSEATYESGFVIDKFPISRPNLTFSTLTVSNMSPEDSSIYLCSGGESEAFFGQGTRLTVV.

The V gene is TRBV28, the J gene TRBJ1-1; a weak D match, TRBD1 (5 bases). V lost 3 bases to trimming and J lost 1 base, with 9 bases between them. The CDR3 spans 14 residues. Germline CDR1 is MDHEN and CDR2 is SYDVKM. CDR3 bases: TGTGCCAGCAGTTTGGGGGGAGCGAACACTGAAGCTTTCTTT. Translation: CASSLGGANTEAFF. The variable domain in full, with the rest retrieved from reference TRBV28 and TRBJ1-1, is DVKVTQSSRYLVKRTGEKVFLECVQDMDHENMFWYRQDPGLGLRLIYFSYDVKMKEKGDIPEGYSVSREKKERFSLILESASTNQTSMYLCASSLGGANTEAFFGQGTRLTVV.

The rearrangement uses TRBV19 and TRBJ2-3, with D perhaps TRBD2 (6 bases). Germline V gene data show CDR1 as LNHDA and CDR2 as SQIVND (reference sequence). Trimming stripped 2 bases from V and 3 bases from J, with 12 bases between. CDR3 length equals 15 residues. The CDR3 DNA reads TGTGCCAGTAGTATACGTGTACTAGCAACAGATACGCAGTATTTT. This encodes CASSIRVLATDTQYF.

The chain uses TRBV7-2 and TRBJ1-2; D remains unclear. This CDR3 is 15 amino acids long. Trimming shortened V by 0 bases and J by 3 bases, and 11 bases separated the two germline ends. CDR1 SGHTA and CDR2 FQGNSA come from the germline V gene. This chain's CDR3 is CASSLAFEVYYGYTF. CDR3 nucleotide sequence: TGTGCCAGCAGCTTAGCGTTCGAGGTTTACTATGGCTACACCTTC.

This sequence joins TRBV7-9 and TRBJ2-5; D is undetermined. CDR1 and CDR2 (germline): SEHNR, FQNEAQ (reference sequence). The CDR3 is made up of 11 amino acids. V was pared by 5 bases and J by 2 bases, with 3 bases between. The CDR3 here is CASSPQETQYF. The CDR3 bases are TGTGCCAGCAGCCCACAAGAGACCCAGTACTTC.

The chain links TRBV18 to TRBJ1-2; no clear D. The germline V gene has CDR1 KGHSH and CDR2 LQKENI. The CDR3 spans 15 residues. The V and J ends lost 6 bases and 8 bases respectively, with 22 bases between them. CDR3 in amino acids: CASSPSLEPGKGYTF. In DNA, the CDR3 is TGTGCCAGCTCCCCTTCCCTAGAGCCCGGGAAGGGCTACACCTTC.